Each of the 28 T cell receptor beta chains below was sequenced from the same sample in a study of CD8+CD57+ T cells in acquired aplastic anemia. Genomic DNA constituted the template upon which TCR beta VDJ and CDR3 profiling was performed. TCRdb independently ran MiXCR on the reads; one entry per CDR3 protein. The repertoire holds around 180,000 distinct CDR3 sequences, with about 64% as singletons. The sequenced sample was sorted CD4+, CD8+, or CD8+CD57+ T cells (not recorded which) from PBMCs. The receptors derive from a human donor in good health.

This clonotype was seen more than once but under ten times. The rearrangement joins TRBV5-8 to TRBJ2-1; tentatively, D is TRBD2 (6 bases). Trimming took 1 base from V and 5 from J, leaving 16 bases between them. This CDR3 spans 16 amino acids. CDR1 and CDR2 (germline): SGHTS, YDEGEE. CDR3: CASSLSAASAHNEQFF. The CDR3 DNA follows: TGTGCCAGCAGCTTGTCCGCGGCTAGCGCGCACAATGAGCAGTTCTTC.

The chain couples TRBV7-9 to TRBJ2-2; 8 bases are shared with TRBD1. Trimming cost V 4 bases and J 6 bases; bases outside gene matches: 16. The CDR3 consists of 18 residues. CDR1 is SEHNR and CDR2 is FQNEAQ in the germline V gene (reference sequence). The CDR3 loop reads CASSSTRWDRMSSGELFF. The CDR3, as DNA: TGTGCCAGCAGCTCGACCCGTTGGGACAGGATGTCGTCCGGGGAGCTGTTTTTT.

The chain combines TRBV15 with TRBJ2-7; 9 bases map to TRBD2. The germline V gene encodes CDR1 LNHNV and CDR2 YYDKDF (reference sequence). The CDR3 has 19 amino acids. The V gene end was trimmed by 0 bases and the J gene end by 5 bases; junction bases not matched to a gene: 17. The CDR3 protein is CATSRDGGQLAGGRDEQYF. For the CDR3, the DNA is TGTGCCACCAGCAGAGATGGCGGCCAACTAGCGGGTGGTCGGGACGAGCAGTACTTC.

The CDR3 sequence is CASSFRGMDEQYF. DNA of the CDR3: TGCGCCAGCAGCTTTAGGGGGATGGACGAGCAGTACTTC. The chain couples TRBV5-1 to TRBJ2-7; possibly TRBD1 for D (6 bases). This CDR3 is built from 13 residues. Trimming left V 2 bases short and J 5 bases short, with 11 bases between. CDR1 and CDR2 from the germline V gene are SGHRS and YFSETQ.

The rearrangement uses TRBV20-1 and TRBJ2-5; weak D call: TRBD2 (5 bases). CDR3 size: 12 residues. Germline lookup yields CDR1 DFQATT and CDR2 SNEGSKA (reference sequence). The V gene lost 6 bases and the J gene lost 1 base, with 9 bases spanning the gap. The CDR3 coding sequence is TGCAGTGCAAGGCGGGCCCAAGAGACCCAGTACTTC. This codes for CSARRAQETQYF.

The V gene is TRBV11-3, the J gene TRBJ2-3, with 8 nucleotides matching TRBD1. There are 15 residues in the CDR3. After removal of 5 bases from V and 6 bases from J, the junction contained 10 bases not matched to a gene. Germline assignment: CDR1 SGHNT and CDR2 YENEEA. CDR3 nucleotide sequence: TGTGCCAGCAGCACTATAGGACAGGGTGAGGATACGCAGTATTTT. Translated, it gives CASSTIGQGEDTQYF.

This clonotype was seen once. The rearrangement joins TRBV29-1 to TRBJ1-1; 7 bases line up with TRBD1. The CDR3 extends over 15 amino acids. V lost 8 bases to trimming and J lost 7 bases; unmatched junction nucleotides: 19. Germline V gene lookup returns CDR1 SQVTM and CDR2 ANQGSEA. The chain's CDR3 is CSSCGQGGKEREAFF. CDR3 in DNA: TGCAGCTCTTGCGGGCAGGGGGGAAAGGAACGTGAAGCTTTCTTT.

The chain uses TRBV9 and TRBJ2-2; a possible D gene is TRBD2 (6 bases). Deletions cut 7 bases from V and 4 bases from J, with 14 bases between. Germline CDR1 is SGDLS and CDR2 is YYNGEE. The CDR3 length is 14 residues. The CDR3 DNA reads TGTGCCAGCGCGGGACGGGAAATCACCGGGGAGCTGTTTTTT. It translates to CASAGREITGELFF. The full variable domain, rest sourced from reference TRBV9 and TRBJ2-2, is DSGVTQTPKHLITATGQRVTLRCSPRSGDLSVYWYQQSLDQGLQFLIQYYNGEERAKGNILERFSAQQFPDLHSELNLSSLELGDSALYFCASAGREITGELFFGEGSRLTVL.

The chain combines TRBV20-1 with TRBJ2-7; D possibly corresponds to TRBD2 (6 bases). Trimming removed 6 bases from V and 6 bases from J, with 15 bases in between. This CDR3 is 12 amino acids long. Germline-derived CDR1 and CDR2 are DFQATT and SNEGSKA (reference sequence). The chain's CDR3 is CSAPRLGGEQYF. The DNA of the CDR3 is TGCAGTGCCCCGCGACTAGGTGGCGAGCAGTACTTC.

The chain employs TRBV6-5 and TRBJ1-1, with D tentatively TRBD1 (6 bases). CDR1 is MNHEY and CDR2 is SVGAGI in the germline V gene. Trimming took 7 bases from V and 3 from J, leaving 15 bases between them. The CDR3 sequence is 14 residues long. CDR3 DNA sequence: TGTGCCAGCACCCCCAGGGGTGGGGACACTGAAGCTTTCTTT. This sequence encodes CASTPRGGDTEAFF.

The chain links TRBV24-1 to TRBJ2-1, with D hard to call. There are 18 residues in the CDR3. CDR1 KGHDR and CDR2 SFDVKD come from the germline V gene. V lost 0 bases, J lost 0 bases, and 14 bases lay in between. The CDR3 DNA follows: TGTGCCACCAGTGATTTGCACGGAGAGAAGGGCTCCTACAATGAGCAGTTCTTC. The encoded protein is CATSDLHGEKGSYNEQFF.

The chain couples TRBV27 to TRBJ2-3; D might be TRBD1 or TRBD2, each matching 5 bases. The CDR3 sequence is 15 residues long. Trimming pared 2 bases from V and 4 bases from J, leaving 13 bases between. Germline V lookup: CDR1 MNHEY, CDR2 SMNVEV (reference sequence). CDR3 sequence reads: CASSLRGARADTQYF. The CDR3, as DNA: TGTGCCAGCAGTTTACGAGGGGCTCGCGCAGATACGCAGTATTTT.

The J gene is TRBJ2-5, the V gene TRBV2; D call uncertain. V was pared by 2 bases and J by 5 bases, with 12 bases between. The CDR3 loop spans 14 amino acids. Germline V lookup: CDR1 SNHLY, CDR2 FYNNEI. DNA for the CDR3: TGTGCCAGCAGTGAAATCGATAGCTGGGAGACCCAGTACTTC. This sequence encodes CASSEIDSWETQYF.

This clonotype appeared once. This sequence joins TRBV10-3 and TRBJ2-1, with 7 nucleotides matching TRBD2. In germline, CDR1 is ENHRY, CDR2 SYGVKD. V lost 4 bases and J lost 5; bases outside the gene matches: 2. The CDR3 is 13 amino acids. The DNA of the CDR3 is TGTGCCATCAGTGGGGACTACCACAATGAGCAGTTCTTC. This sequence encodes CAISGDYHNEQFF.

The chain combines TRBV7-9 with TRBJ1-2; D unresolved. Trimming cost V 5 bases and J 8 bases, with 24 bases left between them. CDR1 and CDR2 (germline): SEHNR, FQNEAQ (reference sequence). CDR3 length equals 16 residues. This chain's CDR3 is CASSNDPGLPGRGYTF. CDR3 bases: TGTGCCAGCAGCAACGATCCGGGCCTCCCAGGACGGGGCTACACCTTC.

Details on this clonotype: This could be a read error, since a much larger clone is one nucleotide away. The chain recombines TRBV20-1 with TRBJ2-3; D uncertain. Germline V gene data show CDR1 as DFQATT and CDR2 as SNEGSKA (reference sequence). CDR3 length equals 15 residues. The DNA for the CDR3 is TGCAGTGCTAGTCCGTACATATCGTTAGTACATACGCGGTATTTT. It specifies CSASPYISLVHTRYF.

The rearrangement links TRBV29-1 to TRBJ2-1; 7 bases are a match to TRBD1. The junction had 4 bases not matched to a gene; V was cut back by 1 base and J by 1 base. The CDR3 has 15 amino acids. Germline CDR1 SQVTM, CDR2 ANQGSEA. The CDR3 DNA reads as TGCAGCGTTGAAGGGACAGGCAAATCCTACAATGAGCAGTTCTTC. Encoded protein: CSVEGTGKSYNEQFF.

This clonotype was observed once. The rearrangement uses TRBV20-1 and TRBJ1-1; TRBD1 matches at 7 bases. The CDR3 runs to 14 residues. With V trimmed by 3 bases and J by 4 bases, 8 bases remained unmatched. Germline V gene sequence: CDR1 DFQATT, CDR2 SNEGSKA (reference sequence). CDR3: CSARARQGVTEAFF. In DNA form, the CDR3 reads TGCAGTGCTAGGGCAAGACAGGGCGTCACTGAAGCTTTCTTT.

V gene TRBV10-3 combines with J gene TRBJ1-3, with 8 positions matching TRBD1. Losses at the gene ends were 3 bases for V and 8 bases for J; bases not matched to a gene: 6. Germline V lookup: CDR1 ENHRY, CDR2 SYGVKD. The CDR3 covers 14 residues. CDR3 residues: CAISETTGVDTIYF. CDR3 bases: TGTGCCATCAGTGAAACGACAGGGGTAGACACCATATATTTT.

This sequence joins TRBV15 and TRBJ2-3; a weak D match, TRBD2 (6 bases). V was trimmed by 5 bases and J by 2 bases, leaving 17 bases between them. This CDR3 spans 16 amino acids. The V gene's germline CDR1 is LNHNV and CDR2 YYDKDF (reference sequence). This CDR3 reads CATSRGTSSYTDTQYF. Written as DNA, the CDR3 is TGTGCCACCAGCCGGGGGACCTCCTCCTACACAGATACGCAGTATTTT.

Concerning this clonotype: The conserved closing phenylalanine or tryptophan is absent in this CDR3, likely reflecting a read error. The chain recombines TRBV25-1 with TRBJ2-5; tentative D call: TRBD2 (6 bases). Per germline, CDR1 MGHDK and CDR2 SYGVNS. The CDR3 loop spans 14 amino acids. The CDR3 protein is CASSEPGLQETQYL. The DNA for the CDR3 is TGCGCCAGCAGTGAGCCGGGACTTCAAGAGACCCAGTACCTC.

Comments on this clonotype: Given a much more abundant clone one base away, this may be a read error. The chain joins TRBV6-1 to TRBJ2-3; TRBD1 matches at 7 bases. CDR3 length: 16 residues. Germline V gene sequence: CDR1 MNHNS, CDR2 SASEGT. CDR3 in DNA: TGTGCCATCAGTGAAGTCCGGGACAGATGGACAGATACGCAGTATTTT. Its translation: CAISEVRDRWTDTQYF.

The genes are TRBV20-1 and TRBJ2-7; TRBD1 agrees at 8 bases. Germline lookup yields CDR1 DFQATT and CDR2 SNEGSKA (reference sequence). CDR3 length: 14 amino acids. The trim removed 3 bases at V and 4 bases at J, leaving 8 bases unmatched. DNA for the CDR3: TGCAGTGCTAGTCTTGCCAGGGGGCTTTACGAGCAGTACTTC. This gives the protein CSASLARGLYEQYF.

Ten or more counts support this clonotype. DNA of the CDR3: TGCGCCAGCAGCTTGACAGGGTTGAACACTGAAGCTTTCTTT. This translates into CASSLTGLNTEAFF. This chain connects TRBV5-1 to TRBJ1-1, with D perhaps TRBD1 (6 bases). CDR1 SGHRS and CDR2 YFSETQ come from the germline V gene. The CDR3 sequence is 14 residues long. Trimming took off 1 base at V and 0 bases at J, with 7 bases between the two ends.

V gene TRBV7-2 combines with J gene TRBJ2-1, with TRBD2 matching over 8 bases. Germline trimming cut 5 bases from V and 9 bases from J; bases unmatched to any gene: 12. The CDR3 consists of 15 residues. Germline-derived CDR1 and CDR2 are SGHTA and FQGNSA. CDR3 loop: CASSQQRGGAFEQFF. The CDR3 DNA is TGTGCCAGCAGCCAACAACGGGGGGGGGCCTTTGAGCAGTTCTTC.

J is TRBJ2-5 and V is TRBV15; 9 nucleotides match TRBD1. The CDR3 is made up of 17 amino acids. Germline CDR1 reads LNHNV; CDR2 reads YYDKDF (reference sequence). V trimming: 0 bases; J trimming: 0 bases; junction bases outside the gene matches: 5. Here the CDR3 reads CATSRDRGTGYQETQYF. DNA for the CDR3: TGTGCCACCAGCAGAGATCGCGGGACAGGGTACCAAGAGACCCAGTACTTC.

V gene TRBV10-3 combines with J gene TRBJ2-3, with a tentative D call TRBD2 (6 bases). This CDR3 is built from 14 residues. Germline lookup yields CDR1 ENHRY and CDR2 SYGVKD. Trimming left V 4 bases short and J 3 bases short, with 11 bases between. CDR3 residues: CAISVLEGTDTQYF. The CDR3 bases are TGTGCCATCAGTGTCTTGGAGGGAACAGATACGCAGTATTTT.

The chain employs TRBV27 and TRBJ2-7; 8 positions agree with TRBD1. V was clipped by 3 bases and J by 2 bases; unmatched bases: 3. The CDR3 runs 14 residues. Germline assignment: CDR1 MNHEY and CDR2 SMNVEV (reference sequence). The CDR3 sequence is CASSLYRGAYEQYF. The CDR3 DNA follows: TGTGCCAGCAGTTTGTACAGGGGGGCCTACGAGCAGTACTTC.